The 3 T cell receptor beta chains in this list originate from one sample, sequenced in a study of cytomegalovirus exposure and HLA in healthy donors. The PCR contained 60 Vbeta and 13 Jbeta primers. Libraries were prepared by immunoSEQ multiplex PCR; TCRdb keeps only in-frame clonotypes and omits some of them. The profile shows approximately 210,000 clones, roughly 86% of them singletons. The sample taken for sequencing was PBMCs. The receptors were gathered from a woman aged 18-29 years in good health and CMV-seronegative.

The gene calls are TRBV7-9 and TRBJ2-3; 13 bases line up with TRBD2. The V and J ends lost 8 bases and 3 bases, in that order; junction bases with no gene match: 2. This CDR3 region has 14 residues. Germline lookup yields CDR1 SEHNR and CDR2 FQNEAQ (reference sequence). CDR3 in DNA: TGTGCCAGCCGGACTAGCGGGAGTACAGATACGCAGTATTTT. The encoded protein is CASRTSGSTDTQYF.

This chain connects TRBV6-5 to TRBJ1-6; D is perhaps TRBD1 (5 bases). This CDR3 region has 15 residues. Germline loops: CDR1 MNHEY, CDR2 SVGAGI. V was trimmed by 7 bases and J by 12 bases, leaving 22 bases between them. The CDR3 DNA sequence: TGTGCCAGCAACCCTTTGGCCCAGGGTGGGCTACCCCTCCACTTT. It is translated as CASNPLAQGGLPLHF.

This chain joins TRBV10-3 and TRBJ1-2; tentative D call: TRBD1 (5 bases). Trimming left V 7 bases short and J 1 base short, with 16 bases between. CDR1 is ENHRY and CDR2 is SYGVKD in the germline V gene. The CDR3 contains 15 residues. As DNA, the CDR3 is TGTGCCATCAAAGCCTTGGGGGACTTTAACTATGGCTACACCTTC. Protein: CAIKALGDFNYGYTF.